The clone carrying this T cell receptor beta chain was picked up one time. Sequencing used immunoSEQ multiplex PCR; TCRdb keeps in-frame clones, though not all of them. The table includes roughly 24,000 clones, roughly 90% detected once. The data derive from a study of T cell changes during pregnancy in multiple sclerosis. This specimen consisted of CD8+ T cells from peripheral blood mononuclear cells, obtained after pregnancy. The clonotype originates from a female donor with multiple sclerosis, enrolled in a pregnancy study.

The CDR3 sequence is CASSEGGGSHHEAFF. The CDR3 coding sequence is TGTGCCAGCAGTGAAGGCGGCGGGTCCCATCATGAAGCTTTCTTT. The chain recombines TRBV6-1 with TRBJ1-1; the D is unclear. The CDR3 runs 15 residues. The V end lost 1 base, the J end lost 7 bases, and 16 bases lay between the germline ends. In germline, CDR1 is MNHNS, CDR2 SASEGT.